Sequencing of this TCR beta chain was carried out in a study of T cell responses to AZD1222 COVID-19 vaccine. Study in general: Pooled together were second doses at about 4 or about 12 weeks. General study findings and limits: Repertoires were obtained only post-peak T cell response. Reportedly, nearly half the spike-specific TCRs target unmutated variant regions.

CDR3 length equals 15 residues. Germline V CDR1 and CDR2: SSHAT, FNYEAQ (reference sequence). Sequencing used immunoSEQ multiplex PCR; TCRdb keeps in-frame clones, though not all of them. The sample lists approximately 170,000 clones; roughly 92% were seen once. A remark on this clone: Its antigen is as yet unknown. Sequence at one end of the junction differs from germline and may be a read error.

The clonotype was recovered from an adult in good health. This material consisted of peripheral blood, taken on day 0 of AZD1222 vaccination. The chain recombines TRBV7-7 with TRBJ2-5; possibly TRBD1 or TRBD2 for D (6 bases each). CDR3 residues: CASSLVGGLQETQYF. The DNA of the CDR3 is TGTGCTAGCAGCTTAGTAGGGGGACTCCAAGAGACCCAGTACTTC.